The rows below give T cell receptor beta chains drawn from one sample of a study of T cells in Graves' hyperthyroidism and ophthalmopathy. One entry per CDR3 protein, called by TCRdb with MiXCR from the multiplex PCR reads. The sample lists tens of thousands of distinct CDR3 sequences; around 49% were seen once. Input material: peripheral blood or thyroid tissue (not recorded which). The receptors stem from a woman aged 50 to 65 with Graves' hyperthyroidism. The CDR3 runs from the conserved cysteine through the conserved F or W. The D gene is left open where the match is weak. Clone size is shown for a subset of rows, as once, few, many or a class of expanded clone.

CDR3aa	CDR3nt	d_gene	abundance	v_gene	j_gene
CASGQGKREAYEQYF	TGCGCCAGCGGACAGGGCAAGCGGGAGGCCTACGAGCAGTACTTC	-	few	TRBV10-2	TRBJ2-7
CSVKGRGNTGELFF	TGCAGCGTTAAGGGCAGGGGGAACACCGGGGAGCTGTTTTTT	-	many	TRBV29-1	TRBJ2-2
CAISDPPYSGWNTEAFF	TGTGCCATCAGTGACCCCCCCTATAGCGGGTGGAACACTGAAGCTTTCTTT	-	many	TRBV10-3	TRBJ1-1
CASSEGSGRETQYF	TGTGCCAGCAGTGAAGGCAGTGGTAGAGAGACCCAGTACTTC	-	many	TRBV6-1	TRBJ2-5
CSAWGANTEAFF	TGCAGCGCCTGGGGGGCGAACACTGAAGCTTTCTTT	-	-	TRBV29-1	TRBJ1-1
CAGSSTQETQYF	TGTGCCGGCAGTTCTACTCAAGAGACCCAGTACTTC	-	few	TRBV28	TRBJ2-5
CARDPGWGRVDEQYF	TGTGCTAGAGATCCTGGGTGGGGCAGGGTGGACGAGCAGTACTTC	-	few	TRBV25-1	TRBJ2-7
CASRPFPGQTYYEQYF	TGTGCCAGCAGGCCGTTCCCGGGACAGACTTACTACGAGCAGTACTTC	TRBD1	many	TRBV5-4	TRBJ2-7
CASSIPGQGRRGTQYF	TGTGCCAGCAGCATTCCGGGACAGGGGCGTAGGGGGACCCAGTACTTC	TRBD1	-	TRBV5-6	TRBJ2-5
CSARDRDRVSDGYTF	TGCAGTGCTAGAGATAGGGACAGGGTATCGGATGGCTACACCTTC	TRBD1	-	TRBV20-1	TRBJ1-2
CSATTDRDYGYTF	TGCAGTGCTACTACAGACAGGGACTATGGCTACACCTTC	TRBD1	-	TRBV20-1	TRBJ1-2
CSAYRVAGQPQHF	TGCAGTGCTTACAGGGTGGCGGGTCAGCCCCAGCATTTT	-	many	TRBV20-1	TRBJ1-5
CAIRAAAGDYTF	TGTGCCATCAGGGCCGCAGCGGGCGACTACACCTTC	-	few	TRBV10-3	TRBJ1-2
CASSVKQEYSGNTIYF	TGTGCCAGCAGCGTAAAACAGGAATATTCTGGAAACACCATATATTTT	-	many	TRBV9	TRBJ1-3
CASSLGTSGHSYEQYF	TGTGCCAGCAGCTTAGGGACTAGCGGGCACTCCTACGAGCAGTACTTC	TRBD2	-	TRBV7-9	TRBJ2-7
CASSYRRNYGYTF	TGTGCCAGCAGTTACAGGAGAAACTATGGCTACACCTTC	-	many	TRBV28	TRBJ1-2
CATSDAGQGPGANVLTF	TGTGCCACCAGTGATGCCGGACAGGGGCCCGGGGCCAACGTCCTGACTTTC	TRBD1	many	TRBV24-1	TRBJ2-6
CAIRETNTGELFF	TGTGCCATCAGGGAGACGAACACCGGGGAGCTGTTTTTT	-	-	TRBV10-3	TRBJ2-2
CASSLGVPTGGRVTEAFF	TGTGCCAGCAGCTTAGGGGTCCCGACAGGCGGTCGCGTCACTGAAGCTTTCTTT	-	many	TRBV7-9	TRBJ1-1
CASSPRLAGIYEQYF	TGTGCCAGCAGCCCCAGACTAGCGGGAATCTACGAGCAGTACTTC	TRBD2	-	TRBV7-8	TRBJ2-7
CATSRDLAGGYEQYF	TGTGCCACCAGCAGGGACTTAGCGGGAGGCTACGAGCAGTACTTC	TRBD2	-	TRBV15	TRBJ2-7
CASSESGDTEAFF	TGTGCCAGTAGTGAGTCGGGGGACACTGAAGCTTTCTTT	-	many	TRBV19	TRBJ1-1
CASSLGQSVYGYTF	TGTGCCAGCAGTTTAGGACAGAGCGTCTATGGCTACACCTTC	-	many	TRBV12-3/TRBV12-4	TRBJ1-2
CASLKQGLYGYTF	TGTGCCAGCCTAAAACAGGGACTCTATGGCTACACCTTC	-	-	TRBV7-2	TRBJ1-2
CASRSTGGELFF	TGTGCCAGCAGGAGTACGGGTGGGGAGCTGTTTTTT	-	many	TRBV7-3	TRBJ2-2
CSASVPGASSYEQYF	TGCAGTGCTAGTGTTCCGGGGGCAAGCTCCTACGAGCAGTACTTC	-	-	TRBV20-1	TRBJ2-7
CASSSGQGEGGYTF	TGTGCCAGCAGCTCGGGACAGGGAGAAGGTGGCTACACCTTC	TRBD1	-	TRBV7-2	TRBJ1-2